This T cell receptor (beta chain) was identified in a study of identifying expanded T cells in peripheral blood. This clone occurred once. Germline assignment: CDR1 MGHRA and CDR2 YSYEKL. The CDR3 contains 17 residues. V shed 4 bases and J 8 bases; nucleotides not matched to a gene: 15. The data were produced by immunoSEQ multiplex PCR, yet TCRdb's version contains in-frame clones alone and is incomplete. The sample carries tens of thousands of clones, about nine tenths recorded once. What was sequenced was blood. The chain has TRBV4-1 and TRBJ2-3; TRBD2 agrees at 10 bases. This sequence was found in a person between 18 and 75 years old in good health. The CDR3 nucleotides are TGCGCCAGCAGCCGAGGTGGACTAGCGGACTCCGGAGGTACGCAGTATTTT. As protein: CASSRGGLADSGGTQYF.